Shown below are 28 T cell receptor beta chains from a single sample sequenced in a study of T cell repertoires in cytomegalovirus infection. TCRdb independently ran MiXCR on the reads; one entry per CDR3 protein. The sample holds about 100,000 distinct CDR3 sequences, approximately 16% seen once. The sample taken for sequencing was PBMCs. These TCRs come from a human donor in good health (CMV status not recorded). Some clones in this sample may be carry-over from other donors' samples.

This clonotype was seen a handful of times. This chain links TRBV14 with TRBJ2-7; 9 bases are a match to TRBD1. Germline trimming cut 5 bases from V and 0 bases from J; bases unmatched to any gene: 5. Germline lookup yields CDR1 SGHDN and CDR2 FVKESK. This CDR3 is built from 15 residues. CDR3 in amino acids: CASSGRDRVSYEQYF. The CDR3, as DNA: TGTGCCAGCAGCGGCCGGGACAGGGTCTCCTACGAGCAGTACTTC. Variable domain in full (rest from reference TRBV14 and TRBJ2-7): EAGVTQFPSHSVIEKGQTVTLRCDPISGHDNLYWYRRVMGKEIKFLLHFVKESKQDESGMPNNRFLAERTGGTYSTLKVQPAELEDSGVYFCASSGRDRVSYEQYFGPGTRLTVT.

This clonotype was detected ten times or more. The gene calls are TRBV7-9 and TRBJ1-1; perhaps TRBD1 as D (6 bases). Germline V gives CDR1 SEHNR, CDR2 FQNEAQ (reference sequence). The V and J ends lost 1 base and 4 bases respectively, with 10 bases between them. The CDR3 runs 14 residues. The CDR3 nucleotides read TGTGCCAGCAGCTTAGTGGGGGCGGGCACTGAAGCTTTCTTT. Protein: CASSLVGAGTEAFF.

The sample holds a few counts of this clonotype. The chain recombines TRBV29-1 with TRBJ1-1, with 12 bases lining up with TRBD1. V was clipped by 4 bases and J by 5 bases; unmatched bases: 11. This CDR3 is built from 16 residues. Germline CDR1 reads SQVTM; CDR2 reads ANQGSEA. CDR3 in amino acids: CSVARGQGARWTEAFF. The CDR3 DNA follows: TGCAGCGTTGCCAGGGGACAGGGGGCGCGATGGACTGAAGCTTTCTTT.

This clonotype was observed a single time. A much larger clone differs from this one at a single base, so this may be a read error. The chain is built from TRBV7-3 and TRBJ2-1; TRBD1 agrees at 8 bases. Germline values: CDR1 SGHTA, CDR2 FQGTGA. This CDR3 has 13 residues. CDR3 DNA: TGTGCCAGCAGCACAGGACAGGGCGCGAAGCAGATCTTC. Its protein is CASSTGQGAKQIF.

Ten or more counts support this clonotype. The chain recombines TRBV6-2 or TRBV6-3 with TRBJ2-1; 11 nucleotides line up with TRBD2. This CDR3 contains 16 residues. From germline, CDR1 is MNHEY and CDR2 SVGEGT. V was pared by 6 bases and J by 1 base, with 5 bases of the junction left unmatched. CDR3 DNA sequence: TGTGCCAGCAGCACGGGACTAGCGGCTTCCTACAATGAGCAGTTCTTC. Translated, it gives CASSTGLAASYNEQFF.

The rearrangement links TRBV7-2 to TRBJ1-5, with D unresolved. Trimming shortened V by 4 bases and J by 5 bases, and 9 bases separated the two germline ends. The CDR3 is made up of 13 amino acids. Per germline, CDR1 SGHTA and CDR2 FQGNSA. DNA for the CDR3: TGTGCCAGCAGCTCCGCAAGCGATCAGCCCCAGCATTTT. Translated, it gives CASSSASDQPQHF.

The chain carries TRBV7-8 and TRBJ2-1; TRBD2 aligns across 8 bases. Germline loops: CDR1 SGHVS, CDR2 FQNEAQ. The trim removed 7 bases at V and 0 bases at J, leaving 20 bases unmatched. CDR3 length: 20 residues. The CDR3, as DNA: TGTGCCAGCACGGTTATCCGGTCGCGGGGGGCTTCCCGCTCCTACAATGAGCAGTTCTTC. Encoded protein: CASTVIRSRGASRSYNEQFF.

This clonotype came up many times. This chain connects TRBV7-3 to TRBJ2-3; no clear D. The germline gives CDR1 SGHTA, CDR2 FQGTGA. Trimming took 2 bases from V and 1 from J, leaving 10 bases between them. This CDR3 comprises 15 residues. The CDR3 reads CASSLVVAGTDTQYF. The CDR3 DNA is TGTGCCAGCAGCTTAGTCGTTGCCGGCACAGATACGCAGTATTTT. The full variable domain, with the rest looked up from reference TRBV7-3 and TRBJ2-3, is GAGVSQTPSNKVTEKGKYVELRCDPISGHTALYWYRQSLGQGPEFLIYFQGTGAADDSGLPNDRFFAVRPEGSVSTLKIQRTERGDSAVYLCASSLVVAGTDTQYFGPGTRLTVL.

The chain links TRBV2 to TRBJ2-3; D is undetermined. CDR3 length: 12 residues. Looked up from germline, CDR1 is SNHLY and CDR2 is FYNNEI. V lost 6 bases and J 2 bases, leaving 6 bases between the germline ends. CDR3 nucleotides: TGTGCCAGCAGGGGAATCACAGATACGCAGTATTTT. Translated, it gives CASRGITDTQYF.

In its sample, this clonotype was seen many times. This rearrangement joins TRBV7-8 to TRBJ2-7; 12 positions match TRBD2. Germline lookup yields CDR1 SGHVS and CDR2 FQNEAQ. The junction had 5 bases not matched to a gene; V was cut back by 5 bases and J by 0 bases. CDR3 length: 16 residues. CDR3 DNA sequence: TGTGCCAGCAGCCCTACTAGCGGGGGGCACTCCTACGAGCAGTACTTC. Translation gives CASSPTSGGHSYEQYF.

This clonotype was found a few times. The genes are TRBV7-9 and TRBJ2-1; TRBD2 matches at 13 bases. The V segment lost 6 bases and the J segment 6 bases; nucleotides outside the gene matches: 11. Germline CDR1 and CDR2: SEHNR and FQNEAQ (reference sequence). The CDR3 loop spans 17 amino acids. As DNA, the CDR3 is TGTGCCAGCAGATCGACTAGCGGGGGGACTTTATCCAATGAGCAGTTCTTC. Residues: CASRSTSGGTLSNEQFF.

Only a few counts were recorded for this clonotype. The CDR3 loop reads CASSQGQDSNQPQHF. In nucleotides, the CDR3 is TGCGCCAGCAGCCAAGGACAGGATAGCAATCAGCCCCAGCATTTT. The rearrangement links TRBV4-1 to TRBJ1-5; D might be TRBD1 (6 bases). The ends were cut back, 1 base at V and 0 bases at J, with 7 bases in the middle. This CDR3 has 15 residues. Germline V lookup: CDR1 MGHRA, CDR2 YSYEKL.

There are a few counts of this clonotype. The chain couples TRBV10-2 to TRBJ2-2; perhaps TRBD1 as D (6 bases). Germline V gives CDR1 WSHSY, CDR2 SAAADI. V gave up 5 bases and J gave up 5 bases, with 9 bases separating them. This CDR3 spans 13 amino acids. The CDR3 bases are TGCGCCAGCAGTACCGGGACAACCGGGGAGCTGTTTTTT. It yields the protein CASSTGTTGELFF.

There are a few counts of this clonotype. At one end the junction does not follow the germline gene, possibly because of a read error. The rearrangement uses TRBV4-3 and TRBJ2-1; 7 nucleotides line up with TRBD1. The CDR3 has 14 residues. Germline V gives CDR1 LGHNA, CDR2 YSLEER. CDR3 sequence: CASSQDPGQSNLVF. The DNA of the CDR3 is TGCGCCAGCAGCCAAGATCCGGGACAGTCAAATTTAGTCTTC.

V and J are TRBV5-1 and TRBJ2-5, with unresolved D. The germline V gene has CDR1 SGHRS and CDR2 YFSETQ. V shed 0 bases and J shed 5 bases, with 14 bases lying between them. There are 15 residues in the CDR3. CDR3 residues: CASSLAADPGETQYF. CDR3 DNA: TGCGCCAGCAGCTTGGCGGCGGATCCCGGGGAGACCCAGTACTTC. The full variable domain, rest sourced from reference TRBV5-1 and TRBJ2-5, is KAGVTQTPRYLIKTRGQQVTLSCSPISGHRSVSWYQQTPGQGLQFLFEYFSETQRNKGNFPGRFSGRQFSNSRSEMNVSTLELGDSALYLCASSLAADPGETQYFGPGTRLLVL.

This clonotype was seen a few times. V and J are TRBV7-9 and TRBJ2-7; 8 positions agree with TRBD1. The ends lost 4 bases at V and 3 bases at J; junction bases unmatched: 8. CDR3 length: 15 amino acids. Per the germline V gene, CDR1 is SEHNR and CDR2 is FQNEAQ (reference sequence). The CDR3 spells CASSSYNDRGYEQYF. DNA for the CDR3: TGTGCCAGCAGCTCCTATAATGACAGGGGCTACGAGCAGTACTTC. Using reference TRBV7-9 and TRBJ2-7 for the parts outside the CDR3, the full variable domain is DTGVSQNPRHKITKRGQNVTFRCDPISEHNRLYWYRQTLGQGPEFLTYFQNEAQLEKSRLLSDRFSAERPKGSFSTLEIQRTEQGDSAMYLCASSSYNDRGYEQYFGPGTRLTVT.

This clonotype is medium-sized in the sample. This CDR3 reads CASSLSRGAGLGYTF. The CDR3 bases are TGTGCCAGCAGCTTAAGCCGTGGGGCAGGGCTTGGCTACACCTTC. V usage is TRBV7-2 and J usage is TRBJ1-2, with TRBD1 as a possible D gene (5 bases). Germline V gene data show CDR1 as SGHTA and CDR2 as FQGNSA. The CDR3 runs to 15 residues. Trimming removed 2 bases from V and 7 bases from J, with 17 bases in between.

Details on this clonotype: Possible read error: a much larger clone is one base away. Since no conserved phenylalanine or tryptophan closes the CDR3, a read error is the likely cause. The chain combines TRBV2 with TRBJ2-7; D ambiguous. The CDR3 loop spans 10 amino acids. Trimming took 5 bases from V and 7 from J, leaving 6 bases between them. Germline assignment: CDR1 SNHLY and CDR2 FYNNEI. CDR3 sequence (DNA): TGTGCCAGCAGTTATCGGGAGCAGTACATC. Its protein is CASSYREQYI.

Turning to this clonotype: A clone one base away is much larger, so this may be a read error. CDR3 region: CDSSPKIRIGDEQYF. The CDR3 nucleotides are TGTGACAGCAGCCCTAAAATCCGAATCGGAGACGAGCAGTACTTC. This chain links TRBV7-4 with TRBJ2-7, with D unclear. The CDR3 runs to 15 residues. Germline loops: CDR1 SGHVT, CDR2 SQSDAQ. The full variable domain, in which reference TRBV7-4 and TRBJ2-7 provide the parts outside the CDR3, is GAGVSQSPRYKVAKRGRDVALRCDSISGHVTLYWYRQTLGQGSEVLTYSQSDAQRDKSGRPSGRFSAERPERSVSTLKIQRTEQGDSAVYLCDSSPKIRIGDEQYFGPGTRLTVT.

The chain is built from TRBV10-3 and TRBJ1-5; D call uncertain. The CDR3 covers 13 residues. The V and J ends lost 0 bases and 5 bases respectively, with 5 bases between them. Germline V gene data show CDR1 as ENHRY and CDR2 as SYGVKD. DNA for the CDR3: TGTGCCATCAGTGAGTCGAGGGATCAGCCCCAGCATTTT. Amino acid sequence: CAISESRDQPQHF.

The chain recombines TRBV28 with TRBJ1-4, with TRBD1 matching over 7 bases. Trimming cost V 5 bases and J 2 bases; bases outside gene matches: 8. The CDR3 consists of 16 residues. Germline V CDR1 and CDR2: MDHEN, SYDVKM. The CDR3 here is CASSEQGRSTNEKLFF. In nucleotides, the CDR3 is TGTGCCAGCAGTGAACAGGGGAGGTCTACTAATGAAAAACTGTTTTTT.

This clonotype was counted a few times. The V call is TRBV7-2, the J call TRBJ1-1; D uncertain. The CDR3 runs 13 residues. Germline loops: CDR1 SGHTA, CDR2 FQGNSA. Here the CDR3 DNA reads TGTCGATCAAAATTGCTGGCGAACACTGAAGCTTTCTTT. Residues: CRSKLLANTEAFF.

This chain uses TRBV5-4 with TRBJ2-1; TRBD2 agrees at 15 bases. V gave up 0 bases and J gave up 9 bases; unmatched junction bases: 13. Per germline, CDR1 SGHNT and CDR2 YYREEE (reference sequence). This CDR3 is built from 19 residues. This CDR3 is CASSLAGLAGGPLQVEQFF. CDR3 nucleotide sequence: TGTGCCAGCAGCTTGGCTGGACTAGCGGGGGGGCCGCTTCAGGTTGAGCAGTTCTTC.

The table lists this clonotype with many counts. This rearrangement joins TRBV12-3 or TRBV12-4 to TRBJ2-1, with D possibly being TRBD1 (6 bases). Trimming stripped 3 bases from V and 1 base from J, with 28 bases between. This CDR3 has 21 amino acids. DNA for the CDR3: TGTGCCAGCAGTTTTAGTCCCGGGGTTGAGTGGGCCACAGGGTCCTACAATGAGCAGTTCTTC. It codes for CASSFSPGVEWATGSYNEQFF.

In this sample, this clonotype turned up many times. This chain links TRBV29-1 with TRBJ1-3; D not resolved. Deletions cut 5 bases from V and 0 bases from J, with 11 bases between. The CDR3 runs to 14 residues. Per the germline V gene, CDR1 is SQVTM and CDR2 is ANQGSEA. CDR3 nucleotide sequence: TGCAGCGTTAAGGAGGTTGCCTCTGGAAACACCATATATTTT. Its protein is CSVKEVASGNTIYF.

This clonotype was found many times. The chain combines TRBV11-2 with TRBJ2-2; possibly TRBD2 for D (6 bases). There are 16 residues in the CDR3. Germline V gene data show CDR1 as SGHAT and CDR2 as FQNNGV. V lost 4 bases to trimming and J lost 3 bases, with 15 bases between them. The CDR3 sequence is CASSSVFWGDTGELFF. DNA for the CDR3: TGTGCCAGCAGCTCCGTCTTCTGGGGGGACACCGGGGAGCTGTTTTTT.

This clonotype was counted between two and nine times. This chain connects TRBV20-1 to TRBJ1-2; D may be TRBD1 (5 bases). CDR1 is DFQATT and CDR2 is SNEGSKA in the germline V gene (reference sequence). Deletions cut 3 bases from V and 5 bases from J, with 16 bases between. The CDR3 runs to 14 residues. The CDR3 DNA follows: TGCAGTGCTAGTAGGGCAGGGTCCATTTATGGCTACACCTTC. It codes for CSASRAGSIYGYTF.

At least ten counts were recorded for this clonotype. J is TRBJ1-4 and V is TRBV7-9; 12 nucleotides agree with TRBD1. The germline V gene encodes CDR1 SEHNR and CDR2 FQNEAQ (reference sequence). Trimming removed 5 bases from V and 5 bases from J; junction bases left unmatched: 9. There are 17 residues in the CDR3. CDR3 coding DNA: TGTGCCAGCAGCCCGGGGACAGGGGGCATCGGGAATGAAAAACTGTTTTTT. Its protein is CASSPGTGGIGNEKLFF.